One and the same sample provided the 31 T cell receptor beta chains below, sequenced in a study of cytomegalovirus exposure and HLA in healthy donors. PCR amplification relied on 60 Vbeta primers (plus 13 Jbeta primers). Only in-frame clones appear in the TCRdb table, and some are missing; sequencing was by immunoSEQ multiplex PCR. The sample carries 200,000 or so clones, almost 70% recorded once. The sequenced material came from PBMCs. These receptors were collected from a middle-aged man in good health and CMV-seropositive.

CDR3 protein: CASSETGAAGELFF. Written as DNA, the CDR3 is TGTGCCAGCAGCGAGACAGGGGCGGCCGGGGAGCTGTTTTTT. The V gene is TRBV5-4, the J gene TRBJ2-2, with 8 bases lining up with TRBD1. Germline V gene lookup returns CDR1 SGHNT and CDR2 YYREEE (reference sequence). The CDR3 contains 14 residues. The V gene end was trimmed by 4 bases and the J gene end by 6 bases; junction bases not matched to a gene: 5.

This sequence joins TRBV7-2 and TRBJ2-1; 8 bases align to TRBD1. Unmatched junction bases numbered 5, after V lost 3 bases and J lost 4 bases. The CDR3 spans 15 residues. Germline values: CDR1 SGHTA, CDR2 FQGNSA. CDR3 region: CASSFDQGAYNEQFF. CDR3 sequence (DNA): TGTGCCAGCAGCTTTGACCAGGGGGCTTACAATGAGCAGTTCTTC.

V gene TRBV6-6 combines with J gene TRBJ2-2; D ambiguous. Germline CDR1 MNHNY, CDR2 SVGAGI (reference sequence). The germline V and J ends were trimmed by 2 bases and 6 bases, with 7 bases remaining between them. The CDR3 runs 13 residues. Here the CDR3 reads CASSYTVPGELFF. The CDR3, as DNA: TGTGCCAGCAGTTACACGGTCCCCGGGGAGCTGTTTTTT.

The chain recombines TRBV4-1 with TRBJ2-3, with D possibly TRBD2 on 7 matching bases. This CDR3 is built from 17 residues. The ends were cut back, 3 bases at V and 1 base at J, with 17 bases in the middle. Germline lookup yields CDR1 MGHRA and CDR2 YSYEKL. CDR3 sequence reads: CASSHPPEGGGTDTQYF. CDR3 nucleotides: TGCGCCAGCAGCCACCCCCCGGAAGGGGGGGGCACAGATACGCAGTATTTT.

The chain carries TRBV10-2 and TRBJ2-7, with D perhaps TRBD2 (7 bases). Germline V gives CDR1 WSHSY, CDR2 SAAADI. The CDR3 has 14 amino acids. V was pared by 8 bases and J by 3 bases, with 17 bases between. The CDR3 reads CASLRGGADYEQYF. The CDR3 DNA reads TGCGCCAGCCTAAGAGGGGGGGCAGACTACGAGCAGTACTTC.

The chain is built from TRBV4-3 and TRBJ2-2; 12 nucleotides line up with TRBD2. CDR1 and CDR2 (germline): LGHNA, YSLEER. Trimming took 5 bases from V and 6 from J; bases not matched to a gene: 10. CDR3 length: 17 residues. CDR3 coding DNA: TGCGCCAGCAGCTATCGACTAGCGGGGGTGGGGGCCGGGGAGCTGTTTTTT. Its translation is CASSYRLAGVGAGELFF.

This chain joins TRBV6-4 and TRBJ2-2; 9 bases fit TRBD1. Trimming cost V 6 bases and J 0 bases; bases outside gene matches: 5. The CDR3 extends over 16 amino acids. Germline values: CDR1 MRHNA, CDR2 SNTAGT. The CDR3 reads CASSRTGGSNTGELFF. The CDR3 DNA reads as TGTGCCAGCAGCCGAACAGGGGGCTCGAACACCGGGGAGCTGTTTTTT.

This clone was picked up a small number of times. The chain joins TRBV27 to TRBJ2-7; 7 bases align to TRBD1. With V trimmed by 5 bases and J by 7 bases, 14 bases remained unmatched. The germline V gene encodes CDR1 MNHEY and CDR2 SMNVEV (reference sequence). This CDR3 is built from 15 residues. The CDR3 loop is CASSPTGTAPGEQYF. CDR3 coding DNA: TGTGCCAGCAGTCCGACCGGGACAGCCCCGGGGGAGCAGTACTTC.

This clone was picked up a small number of times. The CDR3 DNA reads TGTGCCAGCAGTCTAGCGGGGGGGTCGACCGGGGAGCTGTTTTTT. It codes for CASSLAGGSTGELFF. J is TRBJ2-2 and V is TRBV6-1; TRBD2 matches at 12 bases. The CDR3 spans 15 residues. In germline, CDR1 is MNHNS, CDR2 SASEGT. Trimming cost V 5 bases and J 5 bases; bases outside gene matches: 3.

The chain is built from TRBV5-1 and TRBJ2-2; D gene uncertain. Germline V gene data show CDR1 as SGHRS and CDR2 as YFSETQ. Trimming pared 6 bases from V and 5 bases from J, leaving 5 bases between. CDR3 length: 11 amino acids. The CDR3 loop is CASTLTGELFF. For the CDR3, the DNA is TGCGCCAGCACCCTTACCGGGGAGCTGTTTTTT.

The chain recombines TRBV2 with TRBJ1-2; no reliable D call. Trimming removed 0 bases from V and 5 bases from J, with 13 bases in between. Germline loops: CDR1 SNHLY, CDR2 FYNNEI. This CDR3 region has 15 residues. CDR3 in DNA: TGTGCCAGCAGTGAAGCGACGGCGGCCTATTATGGCTACACCTTC. This sequence encodes CASSEATAAYYGYTF.

The V and J genes are TRBV7-6 and TRBJ2-3; TRBD2 agrees at 13 bases. After removal of 3 bases from V and 4 bases from J, the junction contained 7 bases not matched to a gene. Germline-derived CDR1 and CDR2 are SGHVS and FNYEAQ. The CDR3 length is 17 residues. The CDR3 loop is CASSFLPGLAGPDTQYF. CDR3 nucleotides: TGTGCCAGCAGCTTCCTACCGGGACTAGCGGGGCCAGATACGCAGTATTTT.

This chain links TRBV9 with TRBJ2-1; weak D call: TRBD1 (6 bases). The CDR3 runs 14 residues. Germline V gene lookup returns CDR1 SGDLS and CDR2 YYNGEE. Trimming removed 0 bases from V and 7 bases from J, with 11 bases in between. CDR3 amino acids: CASSVDREFNEQFF. DNA of the CDR3: TGTGCCAGCAGCGTAGACAGGGAGTTTAATGAGCAGTTCTTC.

The rearrangement uses TRBV28 and TRBJ2-3, with D maybe TRBD2 (5 bases). This CDR3 has 15 residues. Germline V CDR1 and CDR2: MDHEN, SYDVKM. The V and J ends lost 3 bases and 2 bases respectively, with 12 bases between them. The CDR3 DNA reads TGTGCCAGCAGTTTCCCAGCGGCCACCACAGATACGCAGTATTTT. Translation gives CASSFPAATTDTQYF.

This clone was seen just once. The genes are TRBV2 and TRBJ2-7, with TRBD1 matching over 8 bases. The CDR3 runs 16 residues. Germline V gene sequence: CDR1 SNHLY, CDR2 FYNNEI. V trimming: 3 bases; J trimming: 6 bases; junction bases outside the gene matches: 13. The CDR3 loop reads CASSEMLYGTGFEQYF. CDR3 in DNA: TGTGCCAGCAGTGAGATGTTATATGGGACAGGCTTCGAGCAGTACTTC.

This clone was detected a few times. The chain joins TRBV7-7 to TRBJ2-1; 9 nucleotides align to TRBD1. The J segment lost 8 bases and the V segment lost 5 bases, leaving 4 bases of the junction unmatched. The CDR3 sequence is 13 residues long. Looked up from germline, CDR1 is SSHAT and CDR2 is FNYEAQ (reference sequence). CDR3 nucleotides: TGTGCCAGCAGCCCGGACAGGGGCGATGAGCAGTTCTTC. Its protein product is CASSPDRGDEQFF.

The rearrangement joins TRBV7-9 to TRBJ2-5; 9 positions agree with TRBD2. The J call is uncertain, as TRBJ2-7 better fits the DNA end. The CDR3 is 14 amino acids. Germline assignment: CDR1 SEHNR and CDR2 FQNEAQ (reference sequence). CDR3 coding DNA: TGTGCCAGCAGCTTGGGACTAGCAGCCTACGAGCAGTACTTC. Translated, it gives CASSLGLAAYEQYF.

The genes are TRBV19 and TRBJ1-1; D might be TRBD1 (6 bases). CDR3 length: 16 residues. Germline V gene data show CDR1 as LNHDA and CDR2 as SQIVND (reference sequence). V was trimmed by 4 bases and J by 0 bases, leaving 15 bases between them. The CDR3 sequence: CASSTMTGLMNTEAFF. Written as DNA, the CDR3 is TGTGCCAGTAGTACCATGACAGGACTTATGAACACTGAAGCTTTCTTT.

The genes are TRBV4-1 and TRBJ2-5; possible D gene TRBD2, 5 bases. Germline V gene sequence: CDR1 MGHRA, CDR2 YSYEKL. Between the trimmed V and J ends, which lost 2 bases and 9 bases, there was a span of 13 bases. The CDR3 loop spans 13 amino acids. Written as DNA, the CDR3 is TGCGCCAGCAGCCAACTTTTCCGCGGGCCCCAGTACTTC. Translated: CASSQLFRGPQYF.

The chain links TRBV6-5 to TRBJ2-2; D might be TRBD2 (7 bases). V lost 11 bases to trimming and J lost 5 bases, with 18 bases between them. The germline gives CDR1 MNHEY, CDR2 SVGAGI. The CDR3 spans 14 residues. CDR3 DNA sequence: TGTGCCGTGGGGGGGGCGGAATTTACCGGGGAGCTGTTTTTT. It translates to CAVGGAEFTGELFF.

This clone was seen only a few times. The rearrangement links TRBV4-1 to TRBJ2-5, with TRBD2 matching over 14 bases. After removal of 2 bases from V and 3 bases from J, the junction contained 2 bases not matched to a gene. The CDR3 runs to 16 residues. CDR1 is MGHRA, CDR2 YSYEKL, per germline. CDR3 loop: CASSQQGLAGEETQYF. The CDR3 DNA sequence: TGCGCCAGCAGCCAACAGGGACTAGCGGGGGAAGAGACCCAGTACTTC.

Of note for this clone: An end of the junction does not agree with germline; a read error may underlie this. This chain uses TRBV7-9 with TRBJ1-4; D remains unclear. This CDR3 is 16 amino acids long. Germline lookup yields CDR1 SEHNR and CDR2 FQNEAQ (reference sequence). The CDR3 spells CSSSPGISGKGEKLFF. In DNA, the CDR3 is TGTTCCAGCAGCCCGGGGATAAGTGGCAAGGGTGAAAAACTGTTTTTT. The full variable domain, in which reference TRBV7-9 and TRBJ1-4 provide the parts outside the CDR3, is DTGVSQNPRHKITKRGQNVTFRCDPISEHNRLYWYRQTLGQGPEFLTYFQNEAQLEKSRLLSDRFSAERPKGSFSTLEIQRTEQGDSAMYLCSSSPGISGKGEKLFFGSGTQLSVL.

The sample holds a few counts of this clone. The chain recombines TRBV5-5 with TRBJ1-4, with 9 bases matching TRBD1. Losses at the gene ends were 0 bases for V and 8 bases for J; bases not matched to a gene: 5. The CDR3 contains 15 residues. Per germline, CDR1 SGHKS and CDR2 YYEKEE (reference sequence). CDR3 residues: CASSLGTGEQEKLFF. The DNA for the CDR3 is TGTGCCAGCAGCTTGGGGACAGGGGAACAAGAAAAACTGTTTTTT.

The genes are TRBV5-1 and TRBJ1-1; 9 nucleotides agree with TRBD1. CDR1 and CDR2 (germline): SGHRS, YFSETQ. CDR3 length equals 14 residues. Trimming took 3 bases from V and 5 from J; bases not matched to a gene: 5. The chain's CDR3 is CASSWGTGRTEAFF. The CDR3 DNA reads as TGCGCCAGCAGCTGGGGGACAGGGCGGACTGAAGCTTTCTTT.

This sequence joins TRBV6-5 and TRBJ2-3, with a possible D match to TRBD2 (6 bases). The CDR3 is made up of 16 amino acids. CDR1 and CDR2 from the germline V gene are MNHEY and SVGAGI. V was cut by 0 bases and J by 1 base, with 11 bases left in between. CDR3 nucleotide sequence: TGTGCCAGCAGTTACTCCGGCGGGGTGGGCACAGATACGCAGTATTTT. Translation: CASSYSGGVGTDTQYF.

The V and J genes are TRBV4-1 and TRBJ2-3; a possible D gene is TRBD2 (7 bases). Germline CDR1 reads MGHRA; CDR2 reads YSYEKL. V was shortened by 3 bases and J by 1 base, with 17 bases between the two germline ends. The CDR3 consists of 17 residues. CDR3 loop: CASSQPLRGRGTDTQYF. The DNA of the CDR3 is TGCGCCAGCAGCCAGCCCTTGCGGGGGCGGGGCACAGATACGCAGTATTTT.

V and J are TRBV9 and TRBJ2-3; TRBD2 agrees at 12 bases. The CDR3 totals 19 residues. The V gene's germline CDR1 is SGDLS and CDR2 YYNGEE. V lost 4 bases and J lost 4; bases outside the gene matches: 16. CDR3 in amino acids: CASSPRTSGDLLPADTQYF. The CDR3 bases are TGTGCCAGCAGCCCGCGGACTAGCGGGGATCTTCTCCCTGCAGATACGCAGTATTTT.

The genes are TRBV7-9 and TRBJ2-3; D possibly corresponds to TRBD2 (5 bases). The V end was cut by 2 bases, the J end by 3 bases, with 9 bases between. Germline CDR1 is SEHNR and CDR2 is FQNEAQ (reference sequence). This CDR3 comprises 14 residues. CDR3 sequence: CASSLRRNTDTQYF. In DNA form, the CDR3 reads TGTGCCAGCAGCTTACGGAGGAATACAGATACGCAGTATTTT.

This chain uses TRBV5-1 with TRBJ2-7, with 7 bases lining up with TRBD1. The CDR3 length is 14 residues. V was clipped by 2 bases and J by 3 bases; unmatched bases: 5. Germline V CDR1 and CDR2: SGHRS, YFSETQ. This chain's CDR3 is CASSFYQGDYEQYF. CDR3 bases: TGCGCCAGCAGCTTTTATCAGGGGGACTACGAGCAGTACTTC.

For the CDR3, the DNA is TGTGCCAGCAGCCTGGGAGACAATGAGCAGTTCTTC. This sequence encodes CASSLGDNEQFF. The chain links TRBV5-6 to TRBJ2-1, with a weak D call TRBD2 (5 bases). CDR3 length: 12 residues. Germline CDR1 SGHDT, CDR2 YYEEEE. With 4 bases removed from V and 5 bases from J, the gap between germline ends came to 7 bases.

V usage is TRBV28 and J usage is TRBJ2-5, with 7 bases matching TRBD1. The J call may not be correct, given that the DNA end is closer to TRBJ2-7. Germline lookup yields CDR1 MDHEN and CDR2 SYDVKM. The CDR3 sequence is 14 residues long. Here the CDR3 DNA reads TGTGCCAGCAGAGACCCGACAGGGATTCACGAGCAGTACTTC. Translated, it gives CASRDPTGIHEQYF.